A single sample is the source of the 14 T cell receptor beta chains below, sequenced in a study of Ad26.COV2.S vaccination and SARS-CoV-2 variants. Treatment defined: about 20 received Ad26.COV2.S at low or high dose, single or two shots; several received placebo; per-sample allocation not given. All samples were drawn on day 63, counting from the first vaccine or placebo injection. Assay used: immunoSEQ multiplex PCR; TCRdb lists only in-frame clones, some missing. The table includes about 500,000 clones, 80% to 90% detected once. This sample comprised peripheral blood, obtained in a trial of Ad26.COV2.S vaccine versus placebo. Receptor source: a person aged 18-65 years who received the Ad26.COV2.S COVID-19 vaccine or a placebo.

The rearrangement uses TRBV19 and TRBJ2-7; TRBD1 aligns across 8 bases. Germline V CDR1 and CDR2: LNHDA, SQIVND (reference sequence). This CDR3 region has 15 residues. V lost 10 bases, J lost 1 base, and 12 bases stayed unmatched. This CDR3 is CATRTGPSFSYEQYF. Here the CDR3 DNA reads TGTGCCACTAGGACAGGGCCAAGCTTTTCCTACGAGCAGTACTTC.

The CDR3 loop is CATSRGLGQGRSRNTEAFF. The CDR3 DNA reads as TGTGCCACCAGCAGAGGGTTAGGGCAGGGGCGATCACGGAACACTGAAGCTTTCTTT. The chain combines TRBV15 with TRBJ1-1; the D gene is possibly TRBD1 (6 bases). Trimming took off 1 base at V and 1 base at J, with 22 bases between the two ends. CDR1 LNHNV and CDR2 YYDKDF come from the germline V gene (reference sequence). The CDR3 has 19 amino acids.

The gene calls are TRBV19 and TRBJ2-1; D uncertain. Germline V lookup: CDR1 LNHDA, CDR2 SQIVND (reference sequence). Trimming removed 1 base at V and 7 bases at J, with 11 bases between. The length of the CDR3 is 14 residues. CDR3 loop: CASSIVRLSNEQFF. CDR3 DNA sequence: TGTGCCAGTAGTATAGTACGACTTTCTAATGAGCAGTTCTTC.

The chain is built from TRBV6-2 or TRBV6-3 and TRBJ2-7; 9 positions match TRBD1. Germline CDR1 MNHEY, CDR2 SVGEGT. V dropped 0 bases and J dropped 4; count of bases not matched to a gene: 13. This CDR3 is built from 18 residues. CDR3: CASSYSTIRDRVWYEQYF. The DNA of the CDR3 is TGTGCCAGCAGTTACTCGACAATCCGGGACAGGGTATGGTACGAGCAGTACTTC.

This clone appeared once. The chain joins TRBV13 to TRBJ2-3; a weak D match, TRBD2 (6 bases). The CDR3 loop spans 18 amino acids. Trimming took off 3 bases at V and 2 bases at J, with 21 bases between the two ends. CDR1 and CDR2 from the germline V gene are PRHDT and FYEKMQ (reference sequence). The CDR3 here is CASSFHPGTSPNTDTQYF. CDR3 nucleotide sequence: TGTGCCAGCAGCTTCCACCCTGGGACTTCACCCAACACAGATACGCAGTATTTT.

As for this clone: Other DNA sequences within the sample encode an identical CDR3. The chain has TRBV12-3 or TRBV12-4 and TRBJ1-2; D is ambiguous. V lost 1 base, J lost 1 base, and 4 bases lay in between. The CDR3 consists of 13 residues. CDR3 coding DNA: TGTGCCAGCAGTTTAGGCAGTAACTATGGCTACACCTTC. Protein: CASSLGSNYGYTF.

This sequence joins TRBV11-2 and TRBJ2-7; D might be TRBD2 (5 bases). The V and J ends lost 3 bases and 4 bases respectively, with 13 bases between them. CDR3 length: 14 amino acids. Germline V gene lookup returns CDR1 SGHAT and CDR2 FQNNGV. The CDR3 DNA reads TGTGCCAGCAGCTTTCGAGGGCTCTCTTACGAGCAGTACTTC. This translates into CASSFRGLSYEQYF. The variable domain in full, with the rest retrieved from reference TRBV11-2 and TRBJ2-7, is EAGVAQSPRYKIIEKRQSVAFWCNPISGHATLYWYQQILGQGPKLLIQFQNNGVVDDSQLPKDRFSAERLKGVDSTLKIQPAKLEDSAVYLCASSFRGLSYEQYFGPGTRLTVT.

The sample holds one count of this clone. V gene TRBV5-1 combines with J gene TRBJ2-7; the D gene could be TRBD1 or TRBD2 (5 bases each). The CDR3 loop spans 17 amino acids. With 0 bases removed from V and 2 bases from J, the gap between germline ends came to 18 bases. Germline loops: CDR1 SGHRS, CDR2 YFSETQ. CDR3 sequence: CASSLVKVGGDPYEQYF. The CDR3 DNA reads as TGCGCCAGCAGCTTGGTCAAGGTTGGGGGAGACCCCTACGAGCAGTACTTC.

The V gene is TRBV9, the J gene TRBJ2-2, with TRBD2 matching 13 bases. CDR3 length: 15 residues. Germline assignment: CDR1 SGDLS and CDR2 YYNGEE. V lost 3 bases, J lost 9 bases, and 5 bases stayed unmatched. The CDR3 region is CASSAGLAGSWELFF. DNA of the CDR3: TGTGCCAGCAGCGCGGGACTAGCGGGATCGTGGGAGCTGTTTTTT.

The J gene is TRBJ2-5, the V gene TRBV27, with 7 bases aligning to TRBD2. V trimming: 5 bases; J trimming: 4 bases; junction bases outside the gene matches: 13. CDR1 is MNHEY and CDR2 is SMNVEV in the germline V gene (reference sequence). The CDR3 covers 16 residues. Here the CDR3 reads CASSRRGLSSSETQYF. For the CDR3, the DNA is TGTGCCAGCAGTCGGAGGGGACTATCATCCTCAGAGACCCAGTACTTC.

This clone occurred a few times. The chain uses TRBV5-5 and TRBJ2-5, with 8 bases identical to TRBD2. The CDR3 runs to 15 residues. Germline lookup yields CDR1 SGHKS and CDR2 YYEKEE (reference sequence). V shed 1 base and J 2 bases; nucleotides not matched to a gene: 4. CDR3 sequence: CASSLRGGFQETQYF. The CDR3 DNA reads as TGTGCCAGCAGCTTGCGCGGGGGGTTTCAAGAGACCCAGTACTTC.

The V call is TRBV28, the J call TRBJ1-1; D gene unclear. This CDR3 has 11 residues. V lost 6 bases and J lost 7, with 9 bases in between. Germline V gene sequence: CDR1 MDHEN, CDR2 SYDVKM. The CDR3 DNA is TGTGCCAGCAGGAGGACTATTGAAGCTTTCTTT. Amino acid sequence: CASRRTIEAFF.

The chain carries TRBV10-3 and TRBJ2-3, with TRBD2 as a possible D gene (6 bases). The CDR3 has 14 residues. V was pared by 6 bases and J by 0 bases, with 10 bases between. CDR1 and CDR2 (germline): ENHRY, SYGVKD. CDR3 sequence reads: CAIRPSESTDTQYF. The CDR3 DNA reads TGTGCCATCAGACCTAGCGAAAGCACAGATACGCAGTATTTT.

In its sample, this clone was seen a few times. The chain carries TRBV3-1 (or the pseudogene TRBV3-2) and TRBJ1-5; possible D gene TRBD1, 6 bases. Germline loops: CDR1 LGHDT, CDR2 YNNKEL (reference sequence). Trimming shortened V by 8 bases and J by 4 bases, and 21 bases separated the two germline ends. CDR3 size: 16 residues. The CDR3 DNA follows: TGTGCCAGCCCCCCTAGTGGGGGGCTTCGGAATCAGCCCCAGCATTTT. It encodes CASPPSGGLRNQPQHF.